The TCR beta chain described here comes from a study of CXCR3-negative and CXCR3-positive naive CD8 T cells. To note about this clonotype: Antigen unknown.

Findings and caveats of the study: Relative to CXCR3-negative naive cells, CXCR3-positive naive cells had more hydrophobic TRB CDR3s.

UMI-labeled TRB cDNA libraries were prepared by 5' RACE. TCRdb reprocessed the 5' RACE reads; each CDR3 protein has one entry and no DNA is given. This sample's table reports about 5,800 distinct CDR3 sequences. Germline V gives CDR1 SGHRS, CDR2 YFSETQ. This CDR3 is 14 amino acids long. Sequenced sample: naive CXCR3+ CD8+ T cells from blood. Noted subset: CD45RO-CCR7+CD27+CD95- naive CD8+ T cells expressing CXCR3 (TNR3+). V and J are TRBV5-1 and TRBJ2-1; TCRdb indicates TRBD1, and absent DNA this call remains unverified. The clonotype comes from a human donor in good health. Some clones in this sample may be carry-over from other donors' samples. CDR3 sequence: CASSLGDRVPEQFF.